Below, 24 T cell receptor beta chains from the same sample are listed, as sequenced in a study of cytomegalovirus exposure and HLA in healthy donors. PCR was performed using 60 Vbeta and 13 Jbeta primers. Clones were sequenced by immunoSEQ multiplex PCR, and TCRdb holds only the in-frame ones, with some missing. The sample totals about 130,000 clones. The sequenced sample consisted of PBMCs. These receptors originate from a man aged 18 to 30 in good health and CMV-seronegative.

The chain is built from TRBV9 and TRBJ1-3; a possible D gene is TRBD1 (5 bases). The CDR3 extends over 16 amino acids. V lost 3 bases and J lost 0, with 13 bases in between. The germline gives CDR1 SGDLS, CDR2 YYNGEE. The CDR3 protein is CASSGGEGLSGNTIYF. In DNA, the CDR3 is TGTGCCAGCAGCGGGGGGGAGGGGCTCTCTGGAAACACCATATATTTT.

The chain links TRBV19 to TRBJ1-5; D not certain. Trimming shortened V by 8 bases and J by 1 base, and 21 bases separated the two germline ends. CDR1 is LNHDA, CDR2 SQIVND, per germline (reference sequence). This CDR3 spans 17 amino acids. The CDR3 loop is CASCRQGRAWSNQPQHF. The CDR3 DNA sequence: TGTGCCAGTTGTCGACAAGGGCGGGCGTGGAGCAATCAGCCCCAGCATTTT.

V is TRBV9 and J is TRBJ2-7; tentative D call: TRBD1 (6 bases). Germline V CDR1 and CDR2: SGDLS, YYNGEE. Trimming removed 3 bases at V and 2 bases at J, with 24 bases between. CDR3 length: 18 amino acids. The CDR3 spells CASSGRPGQTADPYEQYF. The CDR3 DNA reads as TGTGCCAGCAGCGGCCGCCCTGGACAGACAGCAGACCCCTACGAGCAGTACTTC. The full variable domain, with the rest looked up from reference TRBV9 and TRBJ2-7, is DSGVTQTPKHLITATGQRVTLRCSPRSGDLSVYWYQQSLDQGLQFLIQYYNGEERAKGNILERFSAQQFPDLHSELNLSSLELGDSALYFCASSGRPGQTADPYEQYFGPGTRLTVT.

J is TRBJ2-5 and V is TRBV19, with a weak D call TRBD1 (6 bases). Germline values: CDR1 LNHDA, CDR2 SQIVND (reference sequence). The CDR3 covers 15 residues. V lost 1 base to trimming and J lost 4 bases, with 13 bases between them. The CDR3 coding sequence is TGTGCCAGTAGTATAGTGGGGCAGGGGACAGAGACCCAGTACTTC. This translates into CASSIVGQGTETQYF.

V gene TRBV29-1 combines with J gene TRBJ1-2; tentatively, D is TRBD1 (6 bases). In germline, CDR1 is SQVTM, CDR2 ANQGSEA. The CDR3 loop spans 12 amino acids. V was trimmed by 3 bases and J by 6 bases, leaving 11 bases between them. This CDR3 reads CSVDWQGNGYTF. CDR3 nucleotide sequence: TGCAGCGTTGATTGGCAGGGGAATGGCTACACCTTC. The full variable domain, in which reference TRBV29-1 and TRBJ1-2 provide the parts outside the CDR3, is SAVISQKPSRDICQRGTSLTIQCQVDSQVTMMFWYRQQPGQSLTLIATANQGSEATYESGFVIDKFPISRPNLTFSTLTVSNMSPEDSSIYLCSVDWQGNGYTFGSGTRLTVV.

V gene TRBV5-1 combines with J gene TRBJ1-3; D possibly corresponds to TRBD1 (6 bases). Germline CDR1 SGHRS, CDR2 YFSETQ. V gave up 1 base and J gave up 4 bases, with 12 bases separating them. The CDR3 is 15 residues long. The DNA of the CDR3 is TGCGCCAGCAGCTTGTTTGCACAGGGCGGAAACACCATATATTTT. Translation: CASSLFAQGGNTIYF.

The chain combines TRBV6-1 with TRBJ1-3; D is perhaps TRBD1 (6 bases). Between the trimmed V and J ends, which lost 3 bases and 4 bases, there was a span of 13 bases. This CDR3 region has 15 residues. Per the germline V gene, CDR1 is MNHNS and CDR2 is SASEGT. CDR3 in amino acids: CASSEYRVPGNTIYF. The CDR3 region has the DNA TGTGCCAGCAGTGAGTACAGGGTTCCAGGAAACACCATATATTTT.

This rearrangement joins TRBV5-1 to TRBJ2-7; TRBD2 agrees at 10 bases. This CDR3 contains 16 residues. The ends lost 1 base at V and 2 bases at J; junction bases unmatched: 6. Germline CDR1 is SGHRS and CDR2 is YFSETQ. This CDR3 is CASSLFPSGSAYEQYF. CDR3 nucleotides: TGCGCCAGCAGCTTGTTCCCTAGCGGGAGCGCCTACGAGCAGTACTTC.

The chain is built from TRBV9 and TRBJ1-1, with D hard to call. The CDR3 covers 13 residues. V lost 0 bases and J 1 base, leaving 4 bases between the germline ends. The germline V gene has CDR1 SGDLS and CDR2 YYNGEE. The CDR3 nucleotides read TGTGCCAGCAGCGTAGAGCCGAACACTGAAGCTTTCTTT. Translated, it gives CASSVEPNTEAFF.

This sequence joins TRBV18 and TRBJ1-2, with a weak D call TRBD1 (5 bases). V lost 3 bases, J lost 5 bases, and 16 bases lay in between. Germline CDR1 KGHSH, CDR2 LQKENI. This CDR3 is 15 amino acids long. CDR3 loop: CASSPRQSGRYGYTF. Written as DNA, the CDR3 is TGTGCCAGCTCACCCCGACAGTCGGGTCGGTATGGCTACACCTTC. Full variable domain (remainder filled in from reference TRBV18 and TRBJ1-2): NAGVMQNPRHLVRRRGQEARLRCSPMKGHSHVYWYRQLPEEGLKFMVYLQKENIIDESGMPKERFSAEFPKEGPSILRIQQVVRGDSAAYFCASSPRQSGRYGYTFGSGTRLTVV.

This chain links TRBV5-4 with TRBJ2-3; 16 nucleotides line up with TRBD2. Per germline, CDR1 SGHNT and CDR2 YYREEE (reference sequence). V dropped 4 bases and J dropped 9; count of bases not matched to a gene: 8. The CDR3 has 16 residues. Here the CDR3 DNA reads TGTGCCAGCAGCCAGGGGGGACTAGCGGGAGGGCAAACGCAGTATTTT. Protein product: CASSQGGLAGGQTQYF.

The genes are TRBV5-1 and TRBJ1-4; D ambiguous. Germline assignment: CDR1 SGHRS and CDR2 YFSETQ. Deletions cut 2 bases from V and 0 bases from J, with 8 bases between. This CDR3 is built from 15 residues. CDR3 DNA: TGCGCCAGCAGCTTTAGCACTCCAACTAATGAAAAACTGTTTTTT. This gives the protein CASSFSTPTNEKLFF.

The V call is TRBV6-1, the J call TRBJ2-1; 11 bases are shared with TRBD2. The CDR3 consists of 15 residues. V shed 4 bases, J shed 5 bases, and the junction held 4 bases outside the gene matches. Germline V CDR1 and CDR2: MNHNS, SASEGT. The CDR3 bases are TGTGCCAGCAGTGGGGGGACTAGCGGAAACAATGAGCAGTTCTTC. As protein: CASSGGTSGNNEQFF.

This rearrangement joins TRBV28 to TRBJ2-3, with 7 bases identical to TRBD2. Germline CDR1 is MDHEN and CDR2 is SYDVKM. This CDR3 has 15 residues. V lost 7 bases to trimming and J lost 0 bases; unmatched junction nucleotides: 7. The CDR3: CASKSLAFSTDTQYF. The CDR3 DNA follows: TGTGCCAGCAAATCACTAGCGTTTAGCACAGATACGCAGTATTTT.

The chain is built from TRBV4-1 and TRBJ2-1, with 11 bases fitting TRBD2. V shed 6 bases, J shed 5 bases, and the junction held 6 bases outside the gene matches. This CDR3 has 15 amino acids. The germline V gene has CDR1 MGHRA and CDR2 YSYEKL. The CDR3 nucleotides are TGCGCCAGCAGGTTACTAGCGGGGGTGAACAATGAGCAGTTCTTC. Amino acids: CASRLLAGVNNEQFF.

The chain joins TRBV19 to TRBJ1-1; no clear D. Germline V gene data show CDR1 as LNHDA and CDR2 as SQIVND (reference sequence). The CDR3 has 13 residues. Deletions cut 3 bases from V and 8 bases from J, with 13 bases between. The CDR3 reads CASSIAGLMEAFF. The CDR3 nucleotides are TGTGCCAGTAGTATCGCGGGGTTGATGGAAGCTTTCTTT.

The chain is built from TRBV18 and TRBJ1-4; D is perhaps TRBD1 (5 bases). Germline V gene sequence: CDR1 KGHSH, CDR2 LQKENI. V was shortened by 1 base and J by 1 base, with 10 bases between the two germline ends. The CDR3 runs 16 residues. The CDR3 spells CASSPLQGQTNEKLFF. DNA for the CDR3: TGTGCCAGCTCACCACTCCAGGGCCAAACTAATGAAAAACTGTTTTTT. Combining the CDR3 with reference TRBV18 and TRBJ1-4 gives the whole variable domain NAGVMQNPRHLVRRRGQEARLRCSPMKGHSHVYWYRQLPEEGLKFMVYLQKENIIDESGMPKERFSAEFPKEGPSILRIQQVVRGDSAAYFCASSPLQGQTNEKLFFGSGTQLSVL.

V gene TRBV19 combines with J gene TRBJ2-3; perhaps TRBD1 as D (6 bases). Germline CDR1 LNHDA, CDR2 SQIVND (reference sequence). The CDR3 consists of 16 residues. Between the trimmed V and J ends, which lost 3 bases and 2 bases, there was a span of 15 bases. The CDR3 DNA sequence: TGTGCCAGTAGTATTCCCCGGGACATAAACACAGATACGCAGTATTTT. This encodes CASSIPRDINTDTQYF.

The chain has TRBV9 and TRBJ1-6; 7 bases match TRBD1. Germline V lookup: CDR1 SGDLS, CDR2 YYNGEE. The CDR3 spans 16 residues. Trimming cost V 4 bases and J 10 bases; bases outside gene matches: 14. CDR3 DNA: TGTGCCAGCAGCTCCCGTTCGGGACAGTTTATCTCACCCCTCCACTTT. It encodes CASSSRSGQFISPLHF.

As DNA, the CDR3 is TGTGCCAGCAGCTCCCGGACAGGGGAAAGTTACGAGCAGTACTTC. It specifies CASSSRTGESYEQYF. The chain links TRBV7-9 to TRBJ2-7, with TRBD1 matching over 9 bases. The germline gives CDR1 SEHNR, CDR2 FQNEAQ (reference sequence). The trim removed 4 bases at V and 4 bases at J, leaving 8 bases unmatched. This CDR3 is 15 amino acids long.

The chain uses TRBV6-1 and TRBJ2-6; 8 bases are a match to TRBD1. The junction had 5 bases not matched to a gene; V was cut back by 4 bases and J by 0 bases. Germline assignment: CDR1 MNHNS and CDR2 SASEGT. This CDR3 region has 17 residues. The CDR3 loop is CASSARDRTSGANVLTF. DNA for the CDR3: TGTGCCAGCAGTGCACGGGACAGGACCTCTGGGGCCAACGTCCTGACTTTC.

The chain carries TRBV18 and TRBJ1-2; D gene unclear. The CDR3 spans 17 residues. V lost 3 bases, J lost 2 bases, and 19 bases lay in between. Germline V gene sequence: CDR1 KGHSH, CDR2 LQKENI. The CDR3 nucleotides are TGTGCCAGCTCACCCCAGGACGCCTCTACGGGGAACTATGGCTACACCTTC. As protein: CASSPQDASTGNYGYTF. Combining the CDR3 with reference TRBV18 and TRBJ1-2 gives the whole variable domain NAGVMQNPRHLVRRRGQEARLRCSPMKGHSHVYWYRQLPEEGLKFMVYLQKENIIDESGMPKERFSAEFPKEGPSILRIQQVVRGDSAAYFCASSPQDASTGNYGYTFGSGTRLTVV.

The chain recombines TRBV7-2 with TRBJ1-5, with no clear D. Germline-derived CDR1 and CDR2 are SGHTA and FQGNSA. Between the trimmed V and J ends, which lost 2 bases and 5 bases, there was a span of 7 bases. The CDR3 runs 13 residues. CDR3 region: CASSLWRDQPQHF. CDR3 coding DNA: TGTGCCAGCAGCTTATGGAGGGATCAGCCCCAGCATTTT.

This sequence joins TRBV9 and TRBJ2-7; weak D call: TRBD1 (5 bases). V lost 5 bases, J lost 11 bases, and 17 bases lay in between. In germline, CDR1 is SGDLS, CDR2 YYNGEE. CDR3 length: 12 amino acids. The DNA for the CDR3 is TGTGCCAGCAGTGATCAGGGTCGGGCGAAGTACTTC. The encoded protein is CASSDQGRAKYF.